This TCR beta chain originates from a study of blood T cell repertoires in COVID-19. Overall study context: Whether acute or convalescent, the COVID-19 samples came from the United States, Italy and Spain. PBMCs, B-cell-depleted T cells, or T cells were the source of the cDNA or gDNA that made up the material.

Germline V gene data show CDR1 as MDHEN and CDR2 as SYDVKM. There are 14 residues in the CDR3. The V end lost 3 bases, the J end lost 8 bases, and 13 bases lay between the germline ends. Per the original methods: Reference gene primer amplification gave estimated nucleated cell counts. The assay was immunoSEQ multiplex PCR, and TCRdb's table has in-frame clones only and misses some. That table is the source of V, J and clone size, and D and trimming were worked out from the DNA. The data contain fewer than 250,000 clones, 65% to 90% of them singletons. Self-reported history from a screening survey and questionnaire set each donor's cohort.

The sample taken for sequencing was PBMCs or T cells enriched from blood (not recorded which). The receptor was isolated from a woman aged 40 to 55 with acute COVID-19. V and J are TRBV28 and TRBJ2-2, with unresolved D. Here the CDR3 DNA reads TGTGCCAGCAGTTTTATCCTCCCGGGTGGGGAGCTGTTTTTT. Amino acid sequence: CASSFILPGGELFF.